Following are 10 T cell receptor beta chains from one sample sequenced in a study of T cell responses to AZD1222 COVID-19 vaccine. Sequencing was performed with immunoSEQ multiplex PCR; in TCRdb, only in-frame clones are kept and a portion is missing. The repertoire holds about 160,000 clones, with 75% to 95% as singletons. This specimen consisted of peripheral blood, obtained on day 0 of AZD1222 vaccination. All receptors come from an adult in good health.

This clone has only one observation. The rearrangement uses TRBV5-1 and TRBJ1-1; TRBD1 might be the D (6 bases). Trimming pared 4 bases from V and 4 bases from J, leaving 20 bases between. This CDR3 comprises 16 residues. In germline, CDR1 is SGHRS, CDR2 YFSETQ. In DNA, the CDR3 is TGCGCCAGCAGCCCCCCAGCGGGGGGCGTGAGCACTGAAGCTTTCTTT. It specifies CASSPPAGGVSTEAFF.

This chain links TRBV4-1 with TRBJ2-1, with D tentatively TRBD2 (7 bases). The CDR3 has 17 amino acids. V lost 0 bases, J lost 7 bases, and 19 bases lay in between. In germline, CDR1 is MGHRA, CDR2 YSYEKL. The CDR3 region is CASSQEIRGAPLNEQFF. CDR3 sequence (DNA): TGCGCCAGCAGCCAAGAAATCCGGGGGGCGCCGCTAAATGAGCAGTTCTTC.

V gene TRBV9 combines with J gene TRBJ1-1, with 8 nucleotides matching TRBD1. This CDR3 contains 15 residues. Trimming took 4 bases from V and 4 from J; bases not matched to a gene: 9. In germline, CDR1 is SGDLS, CDR2 YYNGEE. The chain's CDR3 is CASSTGQGASTEAFF. In DNA form, the CDR3 reads TGTGCCAGCAGCACAGGCCAGGGGGCCAGCACTGAAGCTTTCTTT.

This clone was counted once. The chain joins TRBV28 to TRBJ1-5; 7 nucleotides line up with TRBD1. Germline-derived CDR1 and CDR2 are MDHEN and SYDVKM. With 5 bases clipped from V and 2 bases from J, the junction kept 6 bases outside the gene matches. This CDR3 comprises 15 residues. The CDR3 DNA is TGTGCCAGCAGTGCAGGGGGTGAAGGCAATCAGCCCCAGCATTTT. Translation: CASSAGGEGNQPQHF.

This clone was seen a single time. A read error may produce the germline difference seen at one junction end. J is TRBJ2-5 and V is TRBV7-7; D might be TRBD1 or TRBD2, each matching 6 bases. The CDR3 runs to 16 residues. The germline V gene has CDR1 SSHAT and CDR2 FNYEAQ (reference sequence). The CDR3 sequence: CASSLAGGGLRETQYF. In nucleotides, the CDR3 is TGTGCTAGCAGCTTAGCTGGAGGGGGACTTCGGGAGACCCAGTACTTC.

The V call is TRBV2, the J call TRBJ2-3; either TRBD1 or TRBD2 may fit D (6 bases each). This CDR3 has 15 amino acids. V gave up 5 bases and J gave up 4 bases, with 16 bases separating them. Germline loops: CDR1 SNHLY, CDR2 FYNNEI. The CDR3 nucleotides read TGTGCCAGCAGTCCGGAGGGGGGTTTATCAGATACGCAGTATTTT. Amino acid sequence: CASSPEGGLSDTQYF.

The CDR3 region is CASSSQGADTEAFF. CDR3 bases: TGCGCCAGCAGCTCACAAGGGGCGGACACTGAAGCTTTCTTT. The chain links TRBV5-1 to TRBJ1-1; D might be TRBD1 (5 bases). Trimming stripped 3 bases from V and 3 bases from J, with 12 bases between. This CDR3 comprises 14 residues. Germline lookup yields CDR1 SGHRS and CDR2 YFSETQ.

The V and J genes are TRBV19 and TRBJ1-4; 8 bases are shared with TRBD1. Germline V gives CDR1 LNHDA, CDR2 SQIVND (reference sequence). The CDR3 sequence is 13 residues long. V gave up 10 bases and J gave up 11 bases; unmatched junction bases: 12. CDR3 bases: TGTGCCACCGCGGACAGGGTGCTGGAGAAACTGTTTTTT. As protein: CATADRVLEKLFF.

V gene TRBV10-3 combines with J gene TRBJ2-7; a possible D gene is TRBD1 (5 bases). V dropped 2 bases and J dropped 5 bases, with 16 bases sitting between them. This CDR3 is built from 15 residues. CDR1 and CDR2 from the germline V gene are ENHRY and SYGVKD. CDR3 loop: CAISEGHQQGDEQYF. Written as DNA, the CDR3 is TGTGCCATCAGTGAGGGACACCAACAAGGAGACGAGCAGTACTTC.

The chain employs TRBV27 and TRBJ2-2; TRBD2 might be the D (7 bases). V shed 8 bases and J shed 0 bases, with 19 bases lying between them. This CDR3 has 17 amino acids. Per germline, CDR1 MNHEY and CDR2 SMNVEV (reference sequence). The CDR3 is CASSRGRGPSNTGELFF. The CDR3 coding sequence is TGTGCCAGCTCCCGAGGGCGGGGGCCTTCGAACACCGGGGAGCTGTTTTTT.